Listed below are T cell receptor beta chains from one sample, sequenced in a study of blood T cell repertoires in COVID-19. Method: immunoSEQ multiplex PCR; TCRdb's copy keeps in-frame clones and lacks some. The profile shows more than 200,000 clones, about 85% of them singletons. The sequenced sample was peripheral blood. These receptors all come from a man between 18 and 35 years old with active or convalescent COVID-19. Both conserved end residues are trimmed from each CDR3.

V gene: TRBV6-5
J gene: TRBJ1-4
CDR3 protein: ASKLSTNEKLF

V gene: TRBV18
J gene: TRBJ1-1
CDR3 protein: ASSPQGTSEAF

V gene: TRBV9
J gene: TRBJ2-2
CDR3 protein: ASSVDPAGTGELF

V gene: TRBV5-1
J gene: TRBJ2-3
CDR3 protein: ASSFTPSGSKGDTQY

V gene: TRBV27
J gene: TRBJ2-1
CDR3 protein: ASTSTGTFNEQF

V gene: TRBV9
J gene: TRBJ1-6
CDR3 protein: ASSVDRVSPLH

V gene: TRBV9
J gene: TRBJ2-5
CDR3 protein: ASSPNSGGAGETQY

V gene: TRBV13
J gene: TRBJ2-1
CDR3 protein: ASSMGLDFNEQF

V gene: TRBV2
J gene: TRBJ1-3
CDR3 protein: ASRTRGASSGNTIY

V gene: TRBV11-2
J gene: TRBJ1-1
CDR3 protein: ASRRDNPNTEAF

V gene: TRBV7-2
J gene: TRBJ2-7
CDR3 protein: ASSSRTGQYEQY

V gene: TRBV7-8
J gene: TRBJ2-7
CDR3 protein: ASSQGLAGAYEQY

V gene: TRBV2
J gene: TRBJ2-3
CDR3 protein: ASSVPGGSTDTQY

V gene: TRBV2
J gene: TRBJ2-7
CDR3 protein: ASNRDSIYEQY

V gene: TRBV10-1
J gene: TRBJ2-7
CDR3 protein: APEAGVNEQY

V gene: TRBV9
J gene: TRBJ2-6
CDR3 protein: ASSAQTGSSGANVLT

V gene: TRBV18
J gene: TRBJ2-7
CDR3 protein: ASSQGQGHYEQY

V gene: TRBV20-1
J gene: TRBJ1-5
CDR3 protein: SASPRGAVNQPQH

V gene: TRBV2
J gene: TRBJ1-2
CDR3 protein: ASNLRGSNGYT

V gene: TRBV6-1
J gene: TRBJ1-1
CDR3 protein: ASSERPHSTGGNTEAF

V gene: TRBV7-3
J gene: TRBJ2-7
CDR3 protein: ASSSRSSKLHEQY

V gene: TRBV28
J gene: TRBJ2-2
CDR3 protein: ASSFTLQPTSNTGELF

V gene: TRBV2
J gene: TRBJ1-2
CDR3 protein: ASSAQVTYGYT

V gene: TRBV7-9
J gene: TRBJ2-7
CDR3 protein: ASSTYYEQY

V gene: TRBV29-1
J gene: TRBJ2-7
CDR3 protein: SVKAGPYEQY

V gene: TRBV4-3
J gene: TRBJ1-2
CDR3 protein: ASSQDIGQGDRYGYT

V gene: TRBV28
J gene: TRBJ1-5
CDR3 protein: ASSLNRGIGRGNQPQH

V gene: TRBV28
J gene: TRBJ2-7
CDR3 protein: ASSLNAGGQY

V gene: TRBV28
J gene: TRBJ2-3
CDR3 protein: ASSTNIRGLAGHTDTQY

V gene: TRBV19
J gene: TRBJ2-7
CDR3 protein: ATSMVGGEQY

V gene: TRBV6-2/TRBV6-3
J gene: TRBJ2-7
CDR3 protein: ASSYLTGAEQY

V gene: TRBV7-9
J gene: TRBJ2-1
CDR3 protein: ASNTPRGGGPYNEQF

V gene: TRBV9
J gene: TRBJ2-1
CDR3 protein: ASSPGGPLLDNEQF

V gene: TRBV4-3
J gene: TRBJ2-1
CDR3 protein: ASSQRISGGGSYNEQF

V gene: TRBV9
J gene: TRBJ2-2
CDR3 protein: ASSVATGGNTGELF

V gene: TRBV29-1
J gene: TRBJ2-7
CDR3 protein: SVVSASASYEQY